What follows are 9 T cell receptor beta chains derived from one specimen sequenced in a study of T cells in Graves' hyperthyroidism and ophthalmopathy. Using RNA transcripts as the source, TCR beta CDR3 regions were amplified. TCR CDR3 regions were first amplified by RT-PCR with HTBI primers. TCRdb processed the multiplex PCR reads anew with MiXCR; each CDR3 protein has one entry. Of 640,000 or so distinct CDR3 sequences listed, about 14% are singletons. Material for sequencing was blood. The receptor source for this set is a woman aged 18-30 years with Graves' ophthalmopathy.

This clonotype was seen ten or more times. The chain recombines TRBV18 with TRBJ2-3, with D unclear. Germline V gene data show CDR1 as KGHSH and CDR2 as LQKENI. The CDR3 is 13 residues long. V was pared by 0 bases and J by 5 bases, with 6 bases between. The CDR3 DNA follows: TGTGCCAGCTCACCACCCGCGGTAGATACGCAGTATTTT. Its protein is CASSPPAVDTQYF.

The chain employs TRBV6-2 or TRBV6-3 and TRBJ2-4; 14 nucleotides line up with TRBD2. Per germline, CDR1 MNHEY and CDR2 SVGEGT. The CDR3 totals 20 residues. V trimming: 5 bases; J trimming: 0 bases; junction bases outside the gene matches: 12. The CDR3 loop reads CASSTPTPTSGRVAKNIQYF. CDR3 nucleotide sequence: TGTGCCAGCAGTACCCCGACCCCGACTAGCGGGAGGGTAGCCAAAAACATTCAGTACTTC.

This chain joins TRBV2 and TRBJ1-5, with 7 bases identical to TRBD1. Germline CDR1 is SNHLY and CDR2 is FYNNEI. This CDR3 has 16 residues. J was trimmed by 0 bases and V by 5 bases; bases with no gene match: 7. In DNA, the CDR3 is TGTGCCAGCAGTTTAACCGGGACAGATAGCAATCAGCCCCAGCATTTT. Amino acids: CASSLTGTDSNQPQHF.

Notes on this clonotype: Possible read error: a much larger clone is one base away. The rearrangement uses TRBV3-1 and TRBJ2-7; D remains unclear. CDR1 and CDR2 (germline): LGHDT, YNNKEL (reference sequence). The CDR3 has 13 amino acids. CDR3 nucleotides: TGTGCCAGGAGCCAAGTTGGGTACTACGAGCAGTACTTC. The encoded protein is CARSQVGYYEQYF.

The rearrangement joins TRBV9 to TRBJ2-7; perhaps TRBD2 as D (5 bases). The CDR3 loop spans 16 amino acids. V dropped 0 bases and J dropped 0 bases, with 13 bases sitting between them. CDR1 SGDLS and CDR2 YYNGEE come from the germline V gene. CDR3 bases: TGTGCCAGCAGCGTAGTTTTGCGGGTTAGCTCCTACGAGCAGTACTTC. It translates to CASSVVLRVSSYEQYF. Drawing the rest from reference TRBV9 and TRBJ2-7, the complete variable domain is DSGVTQTPKHLITATGQRVTLRCSPRSGDLSVYWYQQSLDQGLQFLIQYYNGEERAKGNILERFSAQQFPDLHSELNLSSLELGDSALYFCASSVVLRVSSYEQYFGPGTRLTVT.

This clonotype was detected many times. The chain uses TRBV28 and TRBJ2-2; weak D call: TRBD1 (6 bases). Looked up from germline, CDR1 is MDHEN and CDR2 is SYDVKM. V lost 4 bases and J 2 bases, leaving 14 bases between the germline ends. This CDR3 is built from 16 residues. The CDR3 DNA is TGTGCCAGCAGTTCACACAGGGCCGGAAACACCGGGGAGCTGTTTTTT. Encoded protein: CASSSHRAGNTGELFF.

In this sample, this clonotype turned up many times. V and J are TRBV12-3 or TRBV12-4 and TRBJ2-7; tentative D call: TRBD2 (6 bases). Trimming took 3 bases from V and 7 from J, leaving 13 bases between them. CDR3 length: 13 amino acids. CDR3 sequence: CASSFTGDGEQYF. The CDR3 DNA reads as TGTGCCAGCAGTTTCACGGGGGATGGAGAGCAGTACTTC.

In its sample, this clonotype was seen many times. This rearrangement joins TRBV11-1 to TRBJ1-5; D uncertain. CDR1 is SGHAT and CDR2 is FQDESV in the germline V gene (reference sequence). CDR3 length equals 15 residues. V lost 5 bases to trimming and J lost 5 bases, with 16 bases between them. This CDR3 reads CASSPGIGLDQPQHF. DNA for the CDR3: TGTGCCAGCAGCCCTGGGATCGGACTCGATCAGCCCCAGCATTTT.

This clonotype has a count of ten or more. The V call is TRBV5-1, the J call TRBJ2-7, with a possible D match to TRBD1 (5 bases). Germline lookup yields CDR1 SGHRS and CDR2 YFSETQ. CDR3 size: 15 residues. V lost 0 bases to trimming and J lost 0 bases, with 10 bases between them. CDR3 nucleotide sequence: TGCGCCAGCAGCTTGGGACCAGACAGCTCCTACGAGCAGTACTTC. It yields the protein CASSLGPDSSYEQYF.